These 20 T cell receptor beta chains were sequenced from one sample in a study of blood T cell repertoires in COVID-19. TCRdb keeps only in-frame clones here, not all; method: immunoSEQ multiplex PCR. The sample has about 73,000 clones, 60% to 80% seen once; the top ten hold 2% to 2.5%. Sequencing used peripheral blood. The receptors here all came from a man aged 70-80 years with COVID-19, enrolled during active disease.

The chain has TRBV2 and TRBJ2-1, with TRBD1 matching 7 bases. CDR3 size: 15 residues. Germline trimming cut 5 bases from V and 6 bases from J; bases unmatched to any gene: 10. Germline values: CDR1 SNHLY, CDR2 FYNNEI. The CDR3 protein is CASSPGQPTLNEQFF. The DNA of the CDR3 is TGTGCCAGCAGTCCGGGACAGCCTACCCTCAATGAGCAGTTCTTC.

V gene TRBV7-2 combines with J gene TRBJ1-2; 9 bases are a match to TRBD1. Germline CDR1 and CDR2: SGHTA and FQGNSA. This CDR3 spans 16 amino acids. The V and J ends lost 1 base and 3 bases, in that order; junction bases with no gene match: 6. The CDR3 protein is CASSLGLTGGDYGYTF. In nucleotides, the CDR3 is TGTGCCAGCAGCTTAGGACTGACAGGGGGAGACTATGGCTACACCTTC.

The CDR3 region is CAWGTGINYEQYF. For the CDR3, the DNA is TGTGCCTGGGGAACCGGGATTAACTACGAGCAGTACTTC. The chain couples TRBV30 to TRBJ2-7; tentative D call: TRBD2 (5 bases). V gave up 5 bases and J gave up 3 bases, with 14 bases separating them. Germline loops: CDR1 GTSNPN, CDR2 SVGIG (reference sequence). The CDR3 covers 13 residues. Full variable domain (missing parts from reference TRBV30 and TRBJ2-7): SQTIHQWPATLVQPVGSPLSLECTVEGTSNPNLYWYRQAAGRGLQLLFYSVGIGQISSEVPQNLSASRPQDRQFILSSKKLLLSDSGFYLCAWGTGINYEQYFGPGTRLTVT.

This sequence joins TRBV19 and TRBJ2-7; 13 bases fit TRBD2. V shed 5 bases, J shed 3 bases, and the junction held 10 bases outside the gene matches. Germline V gives CDR1 LNHDA, CDR2 SQIVND (reference sequence). This CDR3 comprises 17 residues. For the CDR3, the DNA is TGTGCCAGTAGTGAAATAACTAGCGGGAGGGCCCGCTACGAGCAGTACTTC. This codes for CASSEITSGRARYEQYF.

The chain joins TRBV5-1 to TRBJ2-5, with D possibly matching TRBD2 (5 bases). The CDR3 sequence is 15 residues long. Germline V lookup: CDR1 SGHRS, CDR2 YFSETQ. Trimming removed 0 bases at V and 1 base at J, with 10 bases between. The CDR3 loop reads CASSLVVGVQETQYF. For the CDR3, the DNA is TGCGCCAGCAGCTTGGTGGTGGGAGTCCAAGAGACCCAGTACTTC.

V usage is TRBV18 and J usage is TRBJ1-5; D remains ambiguous. This CDR3 is built from 19 residues. The V end lost 2 bases, the J end lost 1 base, and 21 bases lay between the germline ends. Germline V lookup: CDR1 KGHSH, CDR2 LQKENI. The CDR3 sequence is CASSPIASTGTGSNQPQHF. In DNA, the CDR3 is TGTGCCAGCTCACCAATTGCCTCCACTGGAACCGGGAGCAATCAGCCCCAGCATTTT.

V and J are TRBV5-1 and TRBJ2-5; 7 nucleotides agree with TRBD2. The CDR3 extends over 15 amino acids. Trimming cost V 0 bases and J 4 bases; bases outside gene matches: 6. Germline V gene data show CDR1 as SGHRS and CDR2 as YFSETQ. CDR3 sequence: CASSLAGGLGETQYF. CDR3 nucleotide sequence: TGCGCCAGCAGCTTGGCCGGGGGGTTGGGAGAGACCCAGTACTTC.

This clone was found once. The chain recombines TRBV3-1 (or the pseudogene TRBV3-2) with TRBJ2-2; D gene unclear. Germline V CDR1 and CDR2: LGHDT, YNNKEL (reference sequence). CDR3 length equals 14 residues. The V end was cut by 2 bases, the J end by 1 base, with 5 bases between. The CDR3 bases are TGTGCCAGCAGCCAACCCAGGAACACCGGGGAGCTGTTTTTT. Translating gives CASSQPRNTGELFF.

The chain has TRBV7-6 and TRBJ2-7; tentatively, D is TRBD1 (6 bases). The germline V gene has CDR1 SGHVS and CDR2 FNYEAQ. The germline V and J ends were trimmed by 1 base and 2 bases, with 27 bases remaining between them. The CDR3 spans 20 residues. The CDR3 DNA reads as TGTGCCAGCAGCTTAGTTGCAGCCGGGACATTTTCCACCAAAACCTACGAGCAGTACTTC. It specifies CASSLVAAGTFSTKTYEQYF.

The V call is TRBV15, the J call TRBJ1-2; D is possibly TRBD1 (5 bases). This CDR3 has 15 amino acids. V shed 0 bases and J shed 7 bases, with 15 bases lying between them. CDR1 LNHNV and CDR2 YYDKDF come from the germline V gene (reference sequence). CDR3 in amino acids: CATSRDKVGTLGYTF. The CDR3 coding sequence is TGTGCCACCAGCAGAGATAAGGTTGGGACTCTTGGCTACACCTTC.

V gene TRBV4-2 combines with J gene TRBJ2-3, with 15 bases lining up with TRBD2. V gave up 0 bases and J gave up 6 bases; unmatched junction bases: 4. The CDR3 is made up of 17 amino acids. Per the germline V gene, CDR1 is LGHNA and CDR2 is YNFKEQ. The CDR3 spells CASSQDGLAGGSDTQYF. CDR3 coding DNA: TGTGCCAGCAGCCAAGATGGACTAGCGGGAGGGTCCGATACGCAGTATTTT.

The chain employs TRBV24-1 and TRBJ1-5; D gene uncertain. The length of the CDR3 is 13 residues. Germline V gene sequence: CDR1 KGHDR, CDR2 SFDVKD. Trimming removed 6 bases at V and 2 bases at J, with 7 bases between. The CDR3: CATSPFGNQPQHF. The CDR3 DNA reads as TGTGCCACCAGTCCGTTCGGCAATCAGCCCCAGCATTTT.

V is TRBV4-3 and J is TRBJ1-2; a weak D match, TRBD1 (5 bases). The germline V and J ends were trimmed by 0 bases and 2 bases, with 13 bases remaining between them. This CDR3 has 16 amino acids. From germline, CDR1 is LGHNA and CDR2 YSLEER. The CDR3 spells CASSQDATASNYGYTF. CDR3 nucleotide sequence: TGCGCCAGCAGCCAAGATGCGACAGCCTCCAACTATGGCTACACCTTC.

The chain is built from TRBV7-9 and TRBJ2-7; 11 nucleotides match TRBD2. The germline V gene encodes CDR1 SEHNR and CDR2 FQNEAQ (reference sequence). This CDR3 is built from 13 residues. Germline trimming cut 8 bases from V and 2 bases from J; bases unmatched to any gene: 2. The CDR3 DNA follows: TGTGCCAGCGGTAGCGGGAGGGCCTACGAGCAGTACTTC. This gives the protein CASGSGRAYEQYF.

The rearrangement joins TRBV4-3 to TRBJ2-2; 10 bases map to TRBD1. Per the germline V gene, CDR1 is LGHNA and CDR2 is YSLEER. The CDR3 is 16 amino acids. V lost 3 bases and J lost 4; bases outside the gene matches: 5. As DNA, the CDR3 is TGCGCCAGCAGCCATCGACAGGGGGCGGGCACCGGGGAGCTGTTTTTT. This sequence encodes CASSHRQGAGTGELFF.

The chain uses TRBV18 and TRBJ1-3, with D maybe TRBD1 (6 bases). The germline gives CDR1 KGHSH, CDR2 LQKENI. V lost 4 bases and J 3 bases, leaving 10 bases between the germline ends. CDR3 size: 14 residues. This CDR3 is CASSRTADGNTIYF. The CDR3 nucleotides read TGTGCCAGCTCACGGACAGCTGATGGAAACACCATATATTTT. The complete variable domain, with remaining parts taken from reference TRBV18 and TRBJ1-3, reads NAGVMQNPRHLVRRRGQEARLRCSPMKGHSHVYWYRQLPEEGLKFMVYLQKENIIDESGMPKERFSAEFPKEGPSILRIQQVVRGDSAAYFCASSRTADGNTIYFGEGSWLTVV.

The chain joins TRBV28 to TRBJ2-1; 10 bases align to TRBD1. The CDR3 contains 15 residues. The germline gives CDR1 MDHEN, CDR2 SYDVKM. V was pared by 6 bases and J by 6 bases, with 8 bases of the junction left unmatched. The CDR3 region has the DNA TGTGCCAGCAGGGCCATCGGGACAGGGGTCAATGAGCAGTTCTTC. This gives the protein CASRAIGTGVNEQFF.

The V and J genes are TRBV19 and TRBJ1-2; 7 positions agree with TRBD1. CDR3 length: 16 residues. V was clipped by 5 bases and J by 3 bases; unmatched bases: 12. The germline V gene has CDR1 LNHDA and CDR2 SQIVND (reference sequence). This CDR3 reads CASSVGGGQAHYGYTF. CDR3 nucleotide sequence: TGTGCCAGTAGTGTCGGGGGAGGACAGGCTCACTATGGCTACACCTTC.

CDR3 nucleotides: TGTGCCAGCAGTTCAAACCGGGACAGGAATGGCTACACCTTC. It yields the protein CASSSNRDRNGYTF. The chain employs TRBV6-5 and TRBJ1-2; 8 nucleotides align to TRBD1. J gave up 6 bases and V 4 bases, and 7 bases lay outside the gene matches. This CDR3 has 14 residues. The V gene's germline CDR1 is MNHEY and CDR2 SVGAGI.

The V gene is TRBV5-6, the J gene TRBJ2-7; 8 nucleotides agree with TRBD1. The V gene end was trimmed by 4 bases and the J gene end by 2 bases; junction bases not matched to a gene: 5. CDR3 size: 14 residues. The V gene's germline CDR1 is SGHDT and CDR2 YYEEEE. The CDR3 reads CASSTTGAAYEQYF. In DNA form, the CDR3 reads TGTGCCAGCAGCACGACAGGGGCCGCCTACGAGCAGTACTTC.